This TCR beta chain derives from a study of T cell changes during pregnancy in multiple sclerosis. The CDR3 extends over 12 amino acids. The V gene's germline CDR1 is SQVTM and CDR2 ANQGSEA. Trimming shortened V by 1 base and J by 4 bases, and 8 bases separated the two germline ends. The protocol was immunoSEQ multiplex PCR, while the TCRdb copy is restricted to in-frame clones and leaves out a portion. In the table there are about 100,000 clones, approximately 92% of which are singletons. This sequence was found in a female donor with multiple sclerosis, enrolled in a pregnancy study. Sequencing used peripheral blood, obtained in the second trimester of pregnancy. This sequence joins TRBV29-1 and TRBJ2-7; D unresolved. CDR3 DNA sequence: TGCAGCGTTGAAGGGGCAGAGTACGAGCAGTACTTC. Amino acid sequence: CSVEGAEYEQYF.